A selection of T cell receptor beta chains follows, all from one sample in a study of blood T cell repertoires in COVID-19. TCRdb keeps only in-frame clones here, not all; method: immunoSEQ multiplex PCR. Found here are approximately 49,000 clones, around 83% of them singletons; the top ten hold roughly 1.4%. The sequenced sample was peripheral blood. These receptors were collected from a man over 45 with acute or convalescent COVID-19. Each CDR3 is given with its conserved first and last residue.

>TRBV7-2
CASSFPRETQYF
>TRBV7-9
CASSYSTRNYGYTF
>TRBV18
CASSPRMDGTYEQYF
>TRBV30
CAWSVRTDTQYF
>TRBV27
CASRSTGRYEQYF
>TRBV21-1
CASSGPIGRGWGTNYEQYF
>TRBV3-1/TRBV3-2
CASSQVTSGFSGELFF
>TRBV5-1
CASSFSGGLSYEQYF
>TRBV6-5
CASKRGSQPQHF
>TRBV19
CASRGTGAHNINQPQHF
>TRBV19
CASSIGRDSSYEQYF
>TRBV29-1
CSVARGDEQYF
>TRBV4-2
CASSQGRLFAVSGANVLTF
>TRBV7-2
CASSWTSGRADGHNEQFF
>TRBV6-4
CASSDSKWVRDCYEQYF